This TCR beta chain originates from a study of cytomegalovirus exposure and HLA in healthy donors. Study background: Genetic ancestry analysis placed around four fifths of the 398 donors that were genotyped in the Caucasian-associated cluster. Study-wide points: Later analysis suggested links between common viral pathogens and several top significant clusters. It has been reported that TCR beta sequences accurately predicted the HLA-A and HLA-B alleles of most subjects. When presence/absence was analysed, sequencing depth was taken to be roughly uniform across donors.

The germline gives CDR1 MDHEN, CDR2 SYDVKM. The CDR3 contains 13 residues. V was pared by 2 bases and J by 11 bases, with 6 bases of the junction left unmatched. As for this clone: Its antigen is not known.

The PCR used 60 Vbeta and 13 Jbeta primers. TCRdb keeps only in-frame clones here, not all; method: immunoSEQ multiplex PCR. Its clone listing holds about 88,000 clones. The rearrangement joins TRBV28 to TRBJ1-1; 9 nucleotides align to TRBD1. The TCR was taken from a girl aged 10 to 17 in good health and CMV-seropositive. Sequenced: PBMCs. CDR3 residues: CASSLTKTGGAFF. CDR3 coding DNA: TGTGCCAGCAGTTTAACCAAGACAGGGGGGGCTTTCTTT.